The 10 T cell receptor beta chains below all came from one sample that was sequenced in a study of metastatic and nonmetastatic thyroid tumors. TCRdb redid the clone calls on the PCR reads using MiXCR. The data contain about 43,000 clones, about 3.3% of them singletons. All patients were treatment-naive before thyroid surgery. The sample comprised blood. The receptor source for this set is a female donor with papillary thyroid cancer or a benign thyroid nodule (not recorded which). Some clones in this sample may be carry-over from other donors' samples.

This clone was observed many times. This rearrangement joins TRBV7-2 to TRBJ2-3; no firm D call. Germline V gene sequence: CDR1 SGHTA, CDR2 FQGNSA. Trimming pared 1 base from V and 5 bases from J, leaving 13 bases between. The CDR3 extends over 15 amino acids. DNA of the CDR3: TGTGCCAGCAGCTTAGTTCGGGCCTGGGGAGATACGCAGTATTTT. Its translation is CASSLVRAWGDTQYF.

This clone was seen at least ten times. The genes are TRBV11-2 and TRBJ2-1, with D tentatively TRBD1 (6 bases). The V end lost 0 bases, the J end lost 0 bases, and 9 bases lay between the germline ends. The CDR3 has 16 residues. Germline V gene sequence: CDR1 SGHAT, CDR2 FQNNGV. CDR3 sequence (DNA): TGTGCCAGCAGCTTAGAGACAGGCAGCTCCTACAATGAGCAGTTCTTC. This codes for CASSLETGSSYNEQFF.

The V gene is TRBV6-2 or TRBV6-3, the J gene TRBJ2-7, with D uncertain. V was shortened by 2 bases and J by 0 bases, with 5 bases between the two germline ends. The CDR3 length is 13 residues. Germline CDR1 and CDR2: MNHEY and SVGEGT. In DNA, the CDR3 is TGTGCCAGCAGTTACACCCGCTCCTACGAGCAGTACTTC. Residues: CASSYTRSYEQYF.

The table lists this clone with a few counts. V is TRBV20-1 and J is TRBJ2-1; D possibly corresponds to TRBD1 (5 bases). Germline CDR1 DFQATT, CDR2 SNEGSKA (reference sequence). The CDR3 has 14 residues. V lost 5 bases and J 3 bases, leaving 14 bases between the germline ends. Here the CDR3 DNA reads TGCAGTGCTCCGACCTTGCAGGGCTACAATGAGCAGTTCTTC. This encodes CSAPTLQGYNEQFF.

The table lists this clone with many counts. CDR3 DNA: TGTGCCACCAGCAGAGATCTAGGACAGCCTAGCACAGATACGCAGTATTTT. Translation gives CATSRDLGQPSTDTQYF. This chain connects TRBV15 to TRBJ2-3, with D possibly being TRBD1 (6 bases). Trimming left V 0 bases short and J 0 bases short, with 13 bases between. Germline V gene data show CDR1 as LNHNV and CDR2 as YYDKDF (reference sequence). The CDR3 extends over 17 amino acids.

This clone qualifies as medium-sized (0.01 to 0.1%). This same CDR3 is encoded by further DNA sequences in the sample. This chain connects TRBV12-3 or TRBV12-4 to TRBJ2-1, with D uncertain. The CDR3 totals 12 residues. Trimming removed 1 base at V and 7 bases at J, with 5 bases between. Here the CDR3 reads CASSLGSNEQFF. In nucleotides, the CDR3 is TGTGCCAGCAGTTTAGGGTCAAATGAGCAGTTCTTC.

This clone was seen at least ten times. The V gene is TRBV7-3, the J gene TRBJ2-4; TRBD2 matches at 7 bases. Germline CDR1 reads SGHTA; CDR2 reads FQGTGA. V lost 1 base, J lost 10 bases, and 7 bases stayed unmatched. The CDR3 sequence is 14 residues long. The CDR3, as DNA: TGTGCCAGCAGCTTAAACTCGGGAGGCCCAATTCAGTACTTC. It encodes CASSLNSGGPIQYF.

This clone was recorded many times. The chain carries TRBV25-1 and TRBJ1-6; 7 bases align to TRBD1. This CDR3 has 17 amino acids. V was pared by 1 base and J by 8 bases, with 11 bases of the junction left unmatched. The germline gives CDR1 MGHDK, CDR2 SYGVNS. CDR3 protein: CASSEFRDRSPYSPLHF. The CDR3 DNA sequence: TGTGCCAGCAGTGAATTTCGGGACAGATCACCGTATTCACCCCTCCACTTT.

This clone was detected many times. The chain has TRBV19 and TRBJ2-5; tentative D call: TRBD2 (5 bases). Trimming removed 3 bases from V and 5 bases from J, with 10 bases in between. CDR1 is LNHDA, CDR2 SQIVND, per germline (reference sequence). The CDR3 runs 13 residues. The CDR3 nucleotides read TGTGCCAGTAGTATCGCAGCGGAGGAGACCCAGTACTTC. It yields the protein CASSIAAEETQYF. The complete variable domain, with remaining parts taken from reference TRBV19 and TRBJ2-5, reads DGGITQSPKYLFRKEGQNVTLSCEQNLNHDAMYWYRQDPGQGLRLIYYSQIVNDFQKGDIAEGYSVSREKKESFPLTVTSAQKNPTAFYLCASSIAAEETQYFGPGTRLLVL.

This clone has a handful of counts. The J gene is TRBJ2-7, the V gene TRBV4-2; 11 bases fit TRBD1. Germline assignment: CDR1 LGHNA and CDR2 YNFKEQ. The CDR3 length is 17 residues. Trimming took 0 bases from V and 4 from J; bases not matched to a gene: 8. The CDR3 spells CASSQEVGQGAGYEQYF. DNA for the CDR3: TGTGCCAGCAGCCAAGAAGTTGGACAGGGGGCTGGTTACGAGCAGTACTTC.